A single sample is the source of the 17 T cell receptor beta chains below, sequenced in a study of siplizumab effects on memory and regulatory T cells. Clones were read by immunoSEQ multiplex PCR, and TCRdb kept only the in-frame ones, dropping some. The table lists tens of thousands of clones, approximately 96% of them singletons. What was sequenced was naive CD4+ T cells sorted from blood. Receptors were obtained from a human donor in good health.

This rearrangement joins TRBV27 to TRBJ1-2, with D uncertain. CDR3 size: 13 residues. Trimming took off 5 bases at V and 0 bases at J, with 7 bases between the two ends. The germline V gene encodes CDR1 MNHEY and CDR2 SMNVEV (reference sequence). CDR3 sequence: CASSRGANYGYTF. The DNA of the CDR3 is TGTGCCAGCAGTCGGGGAGCTAACTATGGCTACACCTTC.

Note on this clone: The identical CDR3 is also encoded by other nucleotide sequences in the sample. The chain uses TRBV18 and TRBJ1-1, with a tentative D call TRBD1 (5 bases). The CDR3 contains 14 residues. Germline V gene data show CDR1 as KGHSH and CDR2 as LQKENI. Trimming removed 3 bases at V and 1 base at J, with 9 bases between. The CDR3 sequence is CASSPPGGNTEAFF. The CDR3, as DNA: TGTGCCAGCTCACCGCCTGGGGGGAACACTGAAGCTTTCTTT.

This clone was counted a single time. The chain has TRBV4-1 and TRBJ2-5; 10 bases match TRBD2. The CDR3 loop spans 16 amino acids. CDR1 and CDR2 from the germline V gene are MGHRA and YSYEKL. The ends lost 5 bases at V and 5 bases at J; junction bases unmatched: 11. The CDR3 sequence: CASSAGTSVQSETQYF. As DNA, the CDR3 is TGCGCCAGCAGCGCCGGGACTAGCGTTCAATCGGAGACCCAGTACTTC.

The rearrangement links TRBV2 to TRBJ2-5, with D possibly being TRBD2 (5 bases). Trimming pared 6 bases from V and 5 bases from J, leaving 16 bases between. The length of the CDR3 is 14 residues. Germline CDR1 and CDR2: SNHLY and FYNNEI. This chain's CDR3 is CASRDRPGGETQYF. The CDR3 nucleotides read TGTGCCAGCAGGGACCGTCCAGGAGGCGAGACCCAGTACTTC.

In regard to this clone: An end of the junction does not agree with germline; a read error may underlie this. The genes are TRBV5-6 and TRBJ1-3; TRBD1 is a possible D gene (6 bases). Germline V lookup: CDR1 SGHDT, CDR2 YYEEEE. The CDR3 totals 17 residues. The CDR3 nucleotides read TGTGCCAGCAACTTGGGGGCAGGCATCAGCTCTGGAAACACCATATATTTT. It encodes CASNLGAGISSGNTIYF. Drawing the rest from reference TRBV5-6 and TRBJ1-3, the complete variable domain is DAGVTQSPTHLIKTRGQQVTLRCSPKSGHDTVSWYQQALGQGPQFIFQYYEEEERQRGNFPDRFSGHQFPNYSSELNVNALLLGDSALYLCASNLGAGISSGNTIYFGEGSWLTVV.

The J gene is TRBJ2-3, the V gene TRBV18; D perhaps matches TRBD2 (6 bases). The CDR3 sequence is 13 residues long. The germline V gene has CDR1 KGHSH and CDR2 LQKENI. V dropped 6 bases and J dropped 4 bases, with 11 bases sitting between them. In nucleotides, the CDR3 is TGTGCCAGCTCGGCGACTAGATCAGATACGCAGTATTTT. Amino acids: CASSATRSDTQYF.

The chain employs TRBV7-3 and TRBJ2-1, with 8 positions matching TRBD1. The CDR3 spans 16 residues. The J segment lost 7 bases and the V segment lost 5 bases, leaving 13 bases of the junction unmatched. In germline, CDR1 is SGHTA, CDR2 FQGTGA. Here the CDR3 DNA reads TGTGCCAGCAGCGCCCAGACAGGGGATAATAGGAATGAGCAGTTCTTC. This translates into CASSAQTGDNRNEQFF.

This clone has more than one count but fewer than ten. The chain employs TRBV10-3 and TRBJ1-2; 8 bases agree with TRBD1. J lost 6 bases, V lost 4 bases, and 1 base had no gene match. CDR1 and CDR2 from the germline V gene are ENHRY and SYGVKD. This CDR3 has 12 residues. As DNA, the CDR3 is TGTGCCATCAGTGTGACAGGGGATGGCTACACCTTC. It is translated as CAISVTGDGYTF.

The chain has TRBV11-2 and TRBJ1-1; D remains ambiguous. Deletions cut 3 bases from V and 6 bases from J, with 8 bases between. Germline CDR1 reads SGHAT; CDR2 reads FQNNGV. The CDR3 contains 12 residues. The CDR3 is CASSFYPAEAFF. CDR3 nucleotides: TGTGCCAGCAGCTTTTATCCGGCTGAAGCTTTCTTT.

The CDR3 region has the DNA TGTGCCAGCAGCGCCTCTCGAACGGAGTACGGCCGCAATGAGCAGTTCTTC. The encoded protein is CASSASRTEYGRNEQFF. The chain links TRBV5-4 to TRBJ2-1; D unclear. CDR3 length: 17 amino acids. Trimming cost V 4 bases and J 6 bases, with 23 bases left between them. The germline V gene has CDR1 SGHNT and CDR2 YYREEE (reference sequence).

The V gene is TRBV6-1, the J gene TRBJ2-3, with D possibly being TRBD1 or TRBD2 (6 bases each). The V gene's germline CDR1 is MNHNS and CDR2 SASEGT. V was trimmed by 2 bases and J by 5 bases, leaving 14 bases between them. The CDR3 runs 15 residues. In DNA form, the CDR3 reads TGTGCCAGCAGTGAAAACCCGGGGGCGAAAGATACGCAGTATTTT. Translating gives CASSENPGAKDTQYF.

CDR3 protein: CASTHRDRGNIQYF. CDR3 DNA sequence: TGTGCCAGCACCCACCGGGACAGGGGGAACATTCAGTACTTC. J is TRBJ2-4 and V is TRBV28; 11 bases map to TRBD1. After removal of 7 bases from V and 7 bases from J, the junction contained 6 bases not matched to a gene. This CDR3 has 14 amino acids. Germline V gene lookup returns CDR1 MDHEN and CDR2 SYDVKM. Looking up the rest from reference TRBV28 and TRBJ2-4 gives the full variable domain: DVKVTQSSRYLVKRTGEKVFLECVQDMDHENMFWYRQDPGLGLRLIYFSYDVKMKEKGDIPEGYSVSREKKERFSLILESASTNQTSMYLCASTHRDRGNIQYFGAGTRLSVL.

The rearrangement links TRBV7-4 to TRBJ1-5, with TRBD1 identical over 7 bases. The CDR3 length is 19 residues. CDR1 SGHVT and CDR2 SQSDAQ come from the germline V gene. The J segment lost 8 bases and the V segment lost 5 bases, leaving 24 bases of the junction unmatched. This CDR3 reads CASSGPKRTGRMGIEPQHF. The CDR3 DNA reads TGTGCCAGCAGCGGACCCAAACGGACAGGAAGAATGGGGATCGAGCCCCAGCATTTT. The full variable domain, in which reference TRBV7-4 and TRBJ1-5 provide the parts outside the CDR3, is GAGVSQSPRYKVAKRGRDVALRCDSISGHVTLYWYRQTLGQGSEVLTYSQSDAQRDKSGRPSGRFSAERPERSVSTLKIQRTEQGDSAVYLCASSGPKRTGRMGIEPQHFGDGTRLSIL.

The chain links TRBV9 to TRBJ1-2; TRBD1 matches 10 bases. This CDR3 has 15 residues. Looked up from germline, CDR1 is SGDLS and CDR2 is YYNGEE. V lost 4 bases to trimming and J lost 1 base; unmatched junction nucleotides: 4. CDR3 coding DNA: TGTGCCAGCAGCTATCGGGACAGGGGTAACTATGGCTACACCTTC. Translating it yields CASSYRDRGNYGYTF. The complete variable domain, with remaining parts taken from reference TRBV9 and TRBJ1-2, reads DSGVTQTPKHLITATGQRVTLRCSPRSGDLSVYWYQQSLDQGLQFLIQYYNGEERAKGNILERFSAQQFPDLHSELNLSSLELGDSALYFCASSYRDRGNYGYTFGSGTRLTVV.

The gene calls are TRBV7-6 and TRBJ1-1, with 7 bases matching TRBD1. This CDR3 contains 12 residues. CDR1 SGHVS and CDR2 FNYEAQ come from the germline V gene. The ends lost 5 bases at V and 10 bases at J; junction bases unmatched: 7. As DNA, the CDR3 is TGTGCCAGCAGCCCGGACAGGATGACAGCTTTCTTT. Encoded protein: CASSPDRMTAFF.

This chain uses TRBV19 with TRBJ1-2, with D unresolved. Looked up from germline, CDR1 is LNHDA and CDR2 is SQIVND (reference sequence). V lost 5 bases, J lost 4 bases, and 17 bases lay in between. This CDR3 is 15 amino acids long. The CDR3 spells CASSFGFTSPYGYTF. The CDR3 nucleotides read TGTGCCAGTAGTTTTGGGTTTACGTCCCCCTATGGCTACACCTTC. Supplemented by reference TRBV19 and TRBJ1-2, the full variable domain reads DGGITQSPKYLFRKEGQNVTLSCEQNLNHDAMYWYRQDPGQGLRLIYYSQIVNDFQKGDIAEGYSVSREKKESFPLTVTSAQKNPTAFYLCASSFGFTSPYGYTFGSGTRLTVV.

The chain links TRBV7-6 to TRBJ2-5; D remains unclear. CDR1 SGHVS and CDR2 FNYEAQ come from the germline V gene. With 5 bases removed from V and 5 bases from J, the gap between germline ends came to 15 bases. This CDR3 is built from 14 residues. CDR3 in amino acids: CASSPRTNRETQYF. The CDR3 bases are TGTGCCAGCAGCCCAAGGACGAACCGGGAGACCCAGTACTTC.